The rows below give T cell receptor beta chains drawn from one sample of a study of T cell changes during pregnancy in multiple sclerosis. TCRdb's table, derived via immunoSEQ multiplex PCR, lists solely in-frame clones and lacks some. In the table there are roughly 100,000 clones, roughly nine tenths of which are singletons. Sequencing used peripheral blood, obtained after pregnancy. These receptors were obtained from a female donor with multiple sclerosis, enrolled in a pregnancy study. Both conserved end residues are part of each CDR3. A D gene is named only where the DNA matches it firmly. The size entry is marked missing in some rows and otherwise reads once, few, many or a size class.

J gene,V gene,clone size,D gene,CDR3 DNA,CDR3 protein
TRBJ2-1,TRBV7-2,.,TRBD2,TGTGCCAGCAGCTTAAAGGCTAGCGGGGTGTACAATGAGCAGTTCTTC,CASSLKASGVYNEQFF
TRBJ1-4,TRBV27,.,.,TGTGCCAGCAGCCCAGGGGCGGGGGTAGTTTTTGAAAAACTGTTTTTT,CASSPGAGVVFEKLFF
TRBJ2-7,TRBV7-3,.,.,TGTGCCAGCAGCCCGTTCCCGAGATACGAGCAGTACTTC,CASSPFPRYEQYF
TRBJ1-1,TRBV29-1,.,.,TGCAGTTTTCAGGGTTTTGGATCTACTGAAGCTTTCTTT,CSFQGFGSTEAFF
TRBJ1-1,TRBV5-4,.,.,TGTGCCAGCAGCGGTGGAGGGCTGAACACTGAAGCTTTCTTT,CASSGGGLNTEAFF
TRBJ2-1,TRBV6-1,.,TRBD1,TGTGCCAGCACCGGTGGGCACAGGGGCTACAATGAGCAGTTCTTC,CASTGGHRGYNEQFF
TRBJ2-7,TRBV28,.,TRBD2,TGTGCCAGCAGTTTATGGGGGGGGGACTACGAGCAGTACTTC,CASSLWGGDYEQYF
TRBJ2-5,TRBV7-9,.,.,TGTGCCAGCAGCTTAGTTCGGACAGAGGAGACCCAGTACTTC,CASSLVRTEETQYF
TRBJ2-3,TRBV2,.,TRBD2,TGTGCCAGCAGTGCGGTGGGCGGGGGGGGCCTCTATACGCAGTATTTT,CASSAVGGGGLYTQYF
TRBJ1-2,TRBV13,once,TRBD1,TGTGCCAGCAGCGTACAGGGGGCGGTCAACTATGGCTACACCTTC,CASSVQGAVNYGYTF
TRBJ1-1,TRBV6-6,once,TRBD1,TGTGCCAGCAGTTACTCCAGGGGGCCGGACACTGAAGCTTTCTTT,CASSYSRGPDTEAFF
TRBJ2-7,TRBV27,.,.,TGTGCCAGCAGTTATAAACAGTCCTACGAGCAGTACTTC,CASSYKQSYEQYF
TRBJ2-7,TRBV2,.,TRBD2,TGTGCCAGCAGGTCAGCGGGAGATGTTTACGAGCAGTACTTC,CASRSAGDVYEQYF
TRBJ1-2,TRBV28,.,.,TGTGCCAGCAGTGCGTCCGGGGTCTATGGCTACACCTTC,CASSASGVYGYTF
TRBJ1-2,TRBV7-9,.,.,TGTGCCAGCAGCTTAGTGGGGGGTGGCTACACCTTC,CASSLVGGGYTF
TRBJ1-6,TRBV7-9,.,.,TGTGCCAGCAGCGCCCCGGGAAACGAAAATTCACCCCTCCACTTT,CASSAPGNENSPLHF
TRBJ2-3,TRBV7-2,once,.,TGTGCCAGCAGTCTCACCAGGGGCCCCACAGATACGCAGTATTTT,CASSLTRGPTDTQYF
TRBJ2-5,TRBV7-9,.,.,TGTGCCAGCAGCTCCCGACAGCGTGTCTGGGAGACCCAGTACTTC,CASSSRQRVWETQYF
TRBJ1-2,TRBV7-3,.,TRBD1,TGTGCCAGCCCTGGGACAGTACGGAACTATGGCTACACCTTC,CASPGTVRNYGYTF
TRBJ1-2,TRBV11-2,.,TRBD1,TGTGCCAGCAGCCTCTCACCGGGACAGGCCAACTATGGCTACACCTTC,CASSLSPGQANYGYTF
TRBJ1-5,TRBV6-1,.,TRBD1,TGTGCCAGCAGTGATGGACAGGGACACAATCAGCCCCAGCATTTT,CASSDGQGHNQPQHF
TRBJ2-7,TRBV5-1,.,TRBD1,TGCGCCAGCAGCTCGGGACAGGGGACCTACGAGCAGTACTTC,CASSSGQGTYEQYF
TRBJ2-3,TRBV18,.,.,TGTGCCAGCTCACCCAGGGCTGGAGGGGGCACAGATACGCAGTATTTT,CASSPRAGGGTDTQYF
TRBJ1-5,TRBV10-3,.,TRBD1,TGTGCCATCAGCACTAGGACAGGGGGCCTGCCTCAGCCCCAGCATTTT,CAISTRTGGLPQPQHF
TRBJ2-4,TRBV28,.,TRBD1,TGTGCCAGCAGCCAGACAGGGGGTGGCAAAAACATTCAGTACTTC,CASSQTGGGKNIQYF
TRBJ2-3,TRBV7-9,.,.,TGTGCCAGCAGCTTAGTAGGGACTCACACAGATACGCAGTATTTT,CASSLVGTHTDTQYF
TRBJ2-7,TRBV5-8,.,TRBD1,TGTGCCAGCAGCCGGAGGGGACAGGGTTTGCAGTACTTC,CASSRRGQGLQYF
TRBJ1-6,TRBV7-8,.,.,TGTGCCAGCAGCTCTCTAAGGGGTCTTAATTCACCCCTCCACTTT,CASSSLRGLNSPLHF
TRBJ1-4,TRBV29-1,.,.,TGCAGCGTTGAAGACAGGGGCGATGAAAAACTGTTTTTT,CSVEDRGDEKLFF
TRBJ1-2,TRBV9,.,TRBD1,TGTGCCAGCAGCCCCCGACAGGGGGAGATTGGTGGCTACACCTTC,CASSPRQGEIGGYTF
TRBJ1-1,TRBV7-2,once,.,TGTGCCAGCAGCCTAGGGGGGGGCACTGAAGCTTTCTTT,CASSLGGGTEAFF
TRBJ2-1,TRBV27,.,TRBD2,TGTGCCAGCAGCCTTAGCGGGAGTGTGAATGAGCAGTTCTTC,CASSLSGSVNEQFF
TRBJ1-6,TRBV12-5,.,.,TGTGCTAGTGCTTCCGCGGGGGAGGATCGTTCACCCCTCCACTTT,CASASAGEDRSPLHF
TRBJ1-4,TRBV19,.,.,TGTGCCAGTAGAAAGGCGGGAGAAGAAAAACTGTTTTTT,CASRKAGEEKLFF
TRBJ2-6,TRBV4-1,.,.,TGCGCCAGCGGTACCACAGACTCTGGGGCCAACGTCCTGACTTTC,CASGTTDSGANVLTF
TRBJ2-2,TRBV19,once,.,TGTGCCAGTAGTATAGAGAGATGGACCGGGGAGCTGTTTTTT,CASSIERWTGELFF
TRBJ1-4,TRBV5-1,.,TRBD1,TGCGCCAGCAGCGAAACCGGGACAGGGTTTGGTTATGGGACTAATGAAAAACTGTTTTTT,CASSETGTGFGYGTNEKLFF
TRBJ1-5,TRBV19,.,.,TGTGCCAGTAGCTGGCGGAATCAGCCCCAGCATTTT,CASSWRNQPQHF
TRBJ2-4,TRBV4-1,once,TRBD2,TGCGCCAGCAGCCAAGGTTGGACTAGCGCGAACATTCAGTACTTC,CASSQGWTSANIQYF
TRBJ2-7,TRBV9,once,.,TGTGCCAGCAGCGTAACTCCCTTGGGCTACGAGCAGTACTTC,CASSVTPLGYEQYF
TRBJ1-1,TRBV5-4,.,TRBD1,TGTGCCAGCAGCTCGCGAATCACAGGGGCCACTGAAGCTTTCTTT,CASSSRITGATEAFF
TRBJ2-7,TRBV7-9,.,TRBD1,TGTGCCAGCAGCCCGACAGGGGTCCCCTACGAGCAGTACTTC,CASSPTGVPYEQYF
TRBJ2-7,TRBV11-3,.,TRBD1,TGTGCCAGCGGAAACAGGGGAAACGAGCAGTACTTC,CASGNRGNEQYF
TRBJ2-5,TRBV19,.,TRBD1,TGTGCCAGTAGTCCAGGGGGTACGGGAGAGACCCAGTACTTC,CASSPGGTGETQYF
TRBJ2-1,TRBV5-1,once,TRBD2,TGCGCCAGCAGCTTGGGCGATCGGGGGGCCTACAATGAGCAGTTCTTC,CASSLGDRGAYNEQFF
TRBJ2-1,TRBV5-1,.,TRBD2,TGCGCCAGCAGCTCTGGACTAGCGGGGGTGAATGAGCAGTTCTTC,CASSSGLAGVNEQFF
TRBJ2-7,TRBV9,medium-sized,.,TGTGCCAGCAGCGTAGCTGGTGGGAGTGGCTACGAGCAGTACTTC,CASSVAGGSGYEQYF
TRBJ2-1,TRBV30,.,.,TGTGCCTGGAGTGCAACCGGGGATTCCCAGTTCTTC,CAWSATGDSQFF
TRBJ2-2,TRBV5-1,.,TRBD1,TGCGCCAGCAGCTCGACAGGGGCGAACACCGGGGAGCTGTTTTTT,CASSSTGANTGELFF
TRBJ2-1,TRBV28,.,TRBD2,TGTGCCAGCAGTTCCCTACGGGGAGCGGGAAGCTCCTACAATGAGCAGTTCTTC,CASSSLRGAGSSYNEQFF